This TCR beta chain was recorded in a study of blood T cell repertoires in COVID-19 (dated by TCRdb to between 2020 and 2021). In terms of the full investigation: Samples from collaborators originated in the United States, Italy and Spain and spanned both the acute and convalescent phases of COVID-19. Samples came from the ongoing ImmuneRACE study (first 160 participants) plus 1,254 subjects from 6 global collaborators. Where available, HLA class I and class II types were obtained from metadata supplied by the sample provider rather than from assay-based typing. The dataset comprised deeply sampled blood TCRbeta repertoires from subjects exposed to, actively infected with, or recovered from COVID-19. The sample metadata nearly always contained a de-identified subject ID, COVID-19 status, age in years and sex. The repertoires were released in a freely available public database intended as a resource for research on the immune response to SARS-CoV-2. The material from the prospective study consisted of cDNA or gDNA derived from T cells, B-cell-depleted T cells, or PBMCs. What the research found in general, with its limitations: The amount of clinical and demographic metadata varied by source and participant and was provided uncurated.

Whole blood was collected in K2EDTA tubes by collaborating institutions according to the institutions' own protocols. For TCRbeta analysis, collaborators shipped samples in one of three forms: frozen whole blood, isolated PBMCs, or DNA extracted from either of those sample types. Comments on this clone: It has no known antigen specificity. No base quality information exists; no much larger clone differs at one position.

TCRbeta CDR3 regions were amplified from genomic DNA using the immunoSEQ Assay, a bias-controlled multiplex PCR. As for the original processing: The number of nucleated cells in each sample was estimated by amplification of reference gene primers within the assay. To quantify the absolute abundance of each unique TCRbeta CDR3 rearrangement, sequence reads were collapsed and filtered. For each sample, productive Simpson clonality was calculated as the square root of Simpson's diversity index across productive rearrangements. In TCRdb, the immuneACCESS table is reduced to in-frame sequences with V and J assigned. These tables do not hold every clone; where another copy was compared, an unresolved V gene accounts for under half, and the others remain unexplained. V, J and clone size are taken as reported in that table, and D and trimming were inferred from the DNA itself. This sample is represented by 60,000 to 75,000 clones; about 70% of them were singletons. The ten largest clones capture about 50% of the sample.

This clonotype was sampled from a woman older than 75 with acute or convalescent COVID-19. Sample: peripheral blood.

The CDR3 is CASSLDGARGAQHF. The nucleotide sequence is given as TGTGCCAGCAGCTTAGACGGGGCCCGCGGGGCCCAGCATTTT. This chain joins TRBV7-6 to TRBJ1-5, and TRBD1 may be the D gene, going by 5 matching bases. CDR1 and CDR2, per the germline V gene, are SGHVS and FNYEAQ. V loses 1 base of germline sequence and J loses 11 bases, and the interval between the two ends is 15 bases. Reading from cysteine to phenylalanine, the CDR3 counts 14 amino acids. The entry retains the CDR3 DNA only, 42 bases that are in frame from base 1.